This is a list of T cell receptor beta chains from one sample in a study of shared clonotypes between healthy human individuals. Here immunoSEQ multiplex PCR was the method, and the copy in TCRdb shows in-frame clones only, minus some. The sample has about 700,000 clones; approximately 79% are singletons. Source material: memory CD4+ T cells sorted from blood. Receptor source: a woman in her twenties or thirties in good health. Each CDR3 is given with its conserved first and last residue. D genes are given only for firm matches. Where a row states a size, it is once, few, many or the class of an expanded clone; other rows omit it.

v_call	clone_size	d_call	j_call	cdr3_aa	cdr3_nt
TRBV2	few	TRBD1	TRBJ1-2	CASRGQDGNYGYTF	TGTGCCAGCAGAGGACAGGATGGGAACTATGGCTACACCTTC
TRBV30	-	-	TRBJ1-5	CAWGWGGGQPQHF	TGTGCCTGGGGGTGGGGGGGCGGCCAGCCCCAGCATTTT
TRBV13	-	-	TRBJ2-1	CASSFGSGLQFF	-
TRBV11-3	-	TRBD2	TRBJ2-2	CASSLSGRAGELFF	TGTGCCAGCAGCTTAAGTGGGAGGGCCGGGGAGCTGTTTTTT
TRBV5-1	few	TRBD1	TRBJ1-5	CASSRTGSQPQHF	TGCGCCAGCAGCCGGACAGGGAGTCAGCCCCAGCATTTT
TRBV10-1	-	-	TRBJ1-1	CASSAPPDTEAFF	TGCGCCAGCAGCGCTCCCCCGGACACTGAAGCTTTCTTT
TRBV27	-	TRBD2	TRBJ2-5	CASSQRRPGLAGGPSETQYF	TGTGCCAGCAGCCAACGCCGGCCGGGACTAGCGGGAGGGCCGTCGGAGACCCAGTACTTC
TRBV27	-	-	TRBJ1-2	CASSLQGGGYTF	TGTGCCAGCAGTTTACAGGGCGGTGGCTACACCTTC
TRBV6-6	few	-	TRBJ1-1	CASSPGSHTEAFF	TGTGCCAGCAGCCCCGGCAGCCACACTGAAGCTTTCTTT
TRBV27	-	TRBD1	TRBJ1-6	CASTPGGGRSPLHF	TGTGCCAGCACCCCTGGAGGGGGCCGTTCACCCCTCCACTTT
TRBV5-1	few	TRBD1	TRBJ1-1	CASSLPTGANTEAFF	TGCGCCAGCAGCCTGCCGACAGGGGCGAACACTGAAGCTTTCTTT
TRBV4-1	-	TRBD2	TRBJ2-7	CASSQQEPGLAGGGYEQYF	TGCGCCAGCAGCCAACAAGAACCGGGACTAGCGGGAGGAGGCTACGAGCAGTACTTC
TRBV25-1	many	-	TRBJ2-7	CASSESAGEQYF	TGTGCCAGCAGTGAATCCGCAGGCGAGCAGTACTTC
TRBV5-1	-	TRBD1	TRBJ2-5	CASSFEQGYQETQYF	TGCGCCAGCAGCTTCGAACAGGGGTACCAAGAGACCCAGTACTTC
TRBV6-1	-	-	TRBJ1-3	CAVNPLVFSGNTIYF	TGTGCCGTCAACCCCCTGGTCTTCTCTGGAAACACCATATATTTT
TRBV6-1	-	-	TRBJ1-2	CASSEVQRPAYGYTF	TGTGCCAGCAGTGAAGTGCAACGGCCAGCCTATGGCTACACCTTC
TRBV10-3	-	TRBD1	TRBJ2-7	CAISRTGGDYEQYF	TGTGCCATCAGCAGGACAGGGGGTGATTACGAGCAGTACTTC
TRBV7-3	-	TRBD1	TRBJ1-1	CASSPGQDTEAFF	TGTGCCAGCAGCCCAGGACAGGACACTGAAGCTTTCTTT
TRBV11-2	-	-	TRBJ1-2	CASSLDRGGAGYTF	TGTGCCAGCAGCTTAGATCGGGGCGGGGCTGGCTACACCTTC
TRBV5-4	-	-	TRBJ2-7	CASSLAGSSHEQYF	TGTGCCAGCAGCTTGGCGGGCAGTAGCCACGAGCAGTACTTC
TRBV2	-	-	TRBJ2-3	CASSGEVTDTQYF	TGTGCCAGCAGTGGTGAGGTTACAGATACGCAGTATTTT
TRBV7-9	few	-	TRBJ1-4	CASSHPRDREKLFF	TGTGCCAGCAGCCACCCGAGGGACCGCGAAAAACTGTTTTTT
TRBV7-6	-	-	TRBJ2-3	CASSLQGAIADTQYF	TGTGCCAGCAGCTTACAGGGAGCTATTGCAGATACGCAGTATTTT
TRBV5-4	-	-	TRBJ1-4	CASSLATGAGEKLFF	TGTGCCAGCAGCTTGGCCACGGGGGCCGGGGAAAAACTGTTTTTT
TRBV4-2	-	-	TRBJ2-1	CASSQEVLVRSEQFF	TGTGCCAGCAGCCAAGAGGTACTAGTAAGAAGTGAGCAGTTCTTC
TRBV6-6	many	TRBD1	TRBJ1-1	CASSTGTGKNTEAFF	TGTGCCAGCAGTACTGGGACAGGGAAGAACACTGAAGCTTTCTTT
TRBV7-2	-	-	TRBJ2-5	CASSPRRGATDLQETQYF	TGTGCCAGCAGCCCTCGGAGGGGAGCTACAGACCTCCAAGAGACCCAGTACTTC
TRBV15	-	-	TRBJ1-5	CATSRAFGPQHF	TGTGCCACCAGCAGAGCATTTGGGCCCCAGCATTTT
TRBV6-1	-	TRBD1	TRBJ1-3	CASSDRDRSSGNTIYF	TGTGCCAGCAGTGATCGGGACAGGAGCTCTGGAAACACCATATATTTT
TRBV4-1	-	TRBD1	TRBJ1-1	CASSHGRTGMNTEAFF	TGCGCCAGCAGCCACGGAAGGACAGGCATGAACACTGAAGCTTTCTTT
TRBV19	-	-	TRBJ1-2	CASTSRASNYGYTF	TGTGCCTCAACCTCCAGGGCGTCCAACTATGGCTACACCTTC
TRBV7-6	-	TRBD1	TRBJ2-3	CASSLLGAGGADTQYF	TGTGCCAGCAGCTTATTGGGGGCAGGGGGCGCAGATACGCAGTATTTT
TRBV5-8	few	-	TRBJ2-1	CASSGWSYNEQFF	TGTGCCAGCAGCGGGTGGTCCTACAATGAGCAGTTCTTC
TRBV7-9	-	TRBD1	TRBJ1-1	CASSALQGARTEAFF	TGTGCCAGCAGCGCACTACAGGGGGCGAGGACTGAAGCTTTCTTT
TRBV2	-	TRBD1	TRBJ2-5	CASSEGQGRQETQYF	TGTGCCAGCAGTGAGGGACAGGGGAGGCAAGAGACCCAGTACTTC
TRBV28	few	TRBD2	TRBJ2-2	CASSLPRGTSGSGVGGELFF	TGTGCCAGCAGTTTACCGAGGGGGACTAGCGGGAGTGGTGTTGGCGGGGAGCTGTTTTTT
TRBV5-5	once	-	TRBJ2-7	CASSQDQQEAYEQYF	TGTGCCAGCAGCCAAGATCAACAGGAGGCCTACGAGCAGTACTTC
TRBV18	-	-	TRBJ2-2	CASSPQKGGELFF	TGTGCCAGCTCACCACAGAAAGGCGGGGAGCTGTTTTTT
TRBV5-1	-	-	TRBJ2-3	CASSLEGAGDTQYF	TGCGCCAGCAGCTTGGAAGGGGCTGGGGATACGCAGTATTTT
TRBV7-2	-	-	TRBJ2-7	CASSRQAGQGYSYEQYF	TGTGCCAGCAGCCGTCAGGCGGGTCAGGGATACTCCTACGAGCAGTACTTC
TRBV28	-	-	TRBJ1-2	CASSQGLYGYTF	TGTGCCAGCAGCCAGGGCCTCTATGGCTACACCTTC
TRBV2	-	TRBD2	TRBJ2-1	CASSLTSGSYNEQFF	TGTGCCAGCAGTCTGACTAGCGGGAGCTACAATGAGCAGTTCTTC
TRBV18	-	TRBD1	TRBJ1-1	CASSQQGVNTEAFF	TGTGCCAGCTCCCAACAGGGGGTGAACACTGAAGCTTTCTTT
TRBV20-1	-	-	TRBJ1-1	CSATREAFF	TGCAGTGCCACGCGTGAAGCTTTCTTT
TRBV7-2	few	-	TRBJ2-5	CASSLSGQKETQYF	TGTGCCAGCAGCTTATCCGGGCAGAAAGAGACCCAGTACTTC
TRBV7-3	-	-	TRBJ1-2	CASRSRGDYGYTF	TGTGCCAGCAGATCTAGGGGGGACTATGGCTACACCTTC
TRBV7-9	-	-	TRBJ2-3	CASSRGTQGVTITDTQYF	TGTGCCAGCAGCCGAGGGACCCAGGGCGTAACAATCACAGATACGCAGTATTTT
TRBV7-2	-	-	TRBJ1-5	CASSLVGSEGWQPQHF	TGTGCCAGCAGCTTAGTCGGTAGTGAGGGGTGGCAGCCCCAGCATTTT
TRBV27	-	-	TRBJ1-4	CASGDSSTNEKLFF	TGTGCCAGCGGCGACAGCTCAACTAATGAAAAACTGTTTTTT
TRBV5-1	-	-	TRBJ2-5	CASKHSYLETQYF	TGCGCCAGCAAACACAGCTACCTAGAGACCCAGTACTTC
TRBV18	-	-	TRBJ2-7	CASSPLTLRSGHTYEQYF	TGTGCCAGCTCACCATTGACCCTGCGGAGCGGGCACACCTACGAGCAGTACTTC
TRBV5-1	-	-	TRBJ2-2	CASRTEAKLFF	TGCGCCAGCAGAACAGAGGCAAAGCTGTTTTTT
TRBV28	-	-	TRBJ2-5	CASRIGARQETQYF	TGTGCCAGCAGGATAGGAGCCCGCCAAGAGACCCAGTACTTC
TRBV18	-	-	TRBJ2-7	CASSPGRYEQYF	TGTGCCAGCTCTCCCGGTAGATACGAGCAGTACTTC